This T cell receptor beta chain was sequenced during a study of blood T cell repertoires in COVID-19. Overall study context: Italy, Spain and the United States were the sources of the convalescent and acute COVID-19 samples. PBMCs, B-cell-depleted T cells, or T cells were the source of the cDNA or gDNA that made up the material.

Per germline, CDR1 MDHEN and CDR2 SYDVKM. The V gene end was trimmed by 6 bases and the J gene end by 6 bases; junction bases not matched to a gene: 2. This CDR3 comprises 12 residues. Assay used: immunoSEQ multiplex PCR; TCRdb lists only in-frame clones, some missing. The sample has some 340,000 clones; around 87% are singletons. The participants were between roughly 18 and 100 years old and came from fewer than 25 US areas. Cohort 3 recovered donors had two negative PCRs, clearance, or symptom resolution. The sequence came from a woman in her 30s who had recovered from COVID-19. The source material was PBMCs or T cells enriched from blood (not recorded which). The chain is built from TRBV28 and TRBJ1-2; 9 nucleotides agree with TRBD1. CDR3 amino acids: CASRDRGDGYTF. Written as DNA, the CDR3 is TGTGCCAGCAGGGACAGGGGAGATGGCTACACCTTC.